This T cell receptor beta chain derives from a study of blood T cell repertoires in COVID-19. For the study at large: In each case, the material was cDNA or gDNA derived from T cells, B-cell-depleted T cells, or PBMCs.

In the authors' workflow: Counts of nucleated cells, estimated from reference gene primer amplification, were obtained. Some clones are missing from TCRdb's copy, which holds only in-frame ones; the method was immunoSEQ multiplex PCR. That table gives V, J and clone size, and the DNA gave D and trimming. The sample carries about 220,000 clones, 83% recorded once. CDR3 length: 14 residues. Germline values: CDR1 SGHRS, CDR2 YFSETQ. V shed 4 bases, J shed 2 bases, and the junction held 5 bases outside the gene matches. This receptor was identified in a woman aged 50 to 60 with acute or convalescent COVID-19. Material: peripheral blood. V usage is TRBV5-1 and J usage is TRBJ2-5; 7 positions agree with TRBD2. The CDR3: CASSKSSGQETQYF. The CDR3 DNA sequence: TGCGCCAGCAGCAAATCTAGCGGACAAGAGACCCAGTACTTC.